This is a list of T cell receptor beta chains from one sample in a study of T cells after yellow fever vaccination. In TCRdb, the 5' RACE reads were re-called with MiXCR into one record per CDR3 protein. In the table there are approximately 300,000 distinct CDR3 sequences, 6.8% of which are singletons. Sequencing used PBMCs, obtained around 45 days after the first yellow fever vaccination. Receptor source: a man aged 18 to 30 who received the YFV17D yellow fever vaccine. Each CDR3 is given with its conserved first and last residue. A D gene is named only where the DNA matches it firmly. Size tells how often a clone was seen (once, few, many) or the class of an expanded clone, and some rows leave it out.

many,.,TRBJ2-2,TRBV5-1,CASSFLARANTGELFF,TGCGCCAGCAGCTTCCTTGCCAGGGCAAACACCGGGGAGCTGTTTTTT
.,TRBD1,TRBJ1-1,TRBV4-2,CASSQVLTGQGKTEAFF,TGTGCCAGCAGCCAGGTCCTGACGGGACAGGGGAAGACTGAAGCTTTCTTT
.,TRBD2,TRBJ2-1,TRBV11-2,CASRTLAGGQNEQFF,TGTGCCAGCAGGACTCTAGCGGGGGGCCAGAATGAGCAGTTCTTC
few,.,TRBJ2-6,TRBV6-5,CASSSRRVSSGANVLTF,TGTGCCAGCAGTTCGAGGAGGGTTTCCTCTGGGGCCAACGTCCTGACTTTC
.,.,TRBJ2-2,TRBV7-9,CASSFFVGELFF,TGTGCCAGCAGCTTTTTTGTCGGGGAGCTGTTTTTT
.,TRBD2,TRBJ2-5,TRBV20-1,CSASPRGSGQETQYF,TGCAGTGCTAGCCCCCGAGGTAGCGGGCAAGAGACCCAGTACTTC
few,.,TRBJ1-2,TRBV21-1,CASSRVRQGRYGYTF,TGTGCCAGCAGCAGGGTCCGACAGGGACGCTATGGCTACACCTTC
many,.,TRBJ1-4,TRBV12-3/TRBV12-4,CASSPNNEKLFF,TGTGCCAGCAGTCCTAACAATGAAAAACTGTTTTTT
.,TRBD2,TRBJ2-5,TRBV7-2,CASSLEFGASGF,TGTGCCAGCAGCTTAGAGTTCGGGGCTAGCGGTTTC
many,TRBD1,TRBJ2-1,TRBV20-1,CSATGQGNEQFF,TGCAGTGCTACGGGACAGGGGAATGAGCAGTTCTTC
.,TRBD2,TRBJ2-2,TRBV20-1,CSARAGLAGFTGELFF,TGCAGTGCCCGTGCGGGACTAGCGGGGTTCACCGGGGAGCTGTTTTTT
few,.,TRBJ2-2,TRBV4-3,CASSHLTGELFF,TGCGCCAGCAGCCACCTCACCGGGGAGCTGTTTTTT
few,TRBD1,TRBJ1-2,TRBV14,CASSQLGDSYYGYTF,TGTGCCAGCAGCCAACTCGGGGACAGTTACTATGGCTACACCTTC
many,TRBD1,TRBJ1-6,TRBV6-1,CASSMTGFDSPLHF,TGTGCCAGCAGCATGACAGGGTTTGATTCACCCCTCCACTTT
.,TRBD1,TRBJ1-2,TRBV12-3/TRBV12-4,CATNSGTGGNGYTF,TGTGCCACCAACTCCGGGACAGGGGGGAATGGCTACACCTTC